The 6 T cell receptor beta chains in this list originate from one sample, sequenced in a study of cytomegalovirus exposure and HLA in healthy donors. 13 Jbeta primers and 60 Vbeta primers were used for the PCR. Clones were read by immunoSEQ multiplex PCR, and TCRdb kept only the in-frame ones, dropping some. This table has some 180,000 clones, around 73% appearing once. Sequencing was carried out using PBMCs. These receptors came from a woman younger than 35 in good health and CMV-seropositive.

V is TRBV7-9 and J is TRBJ1-5; perhaps TRBD1 as D (6 bases). The germline V gene has CDR1 SEHNR and CDR2 FQNEAQ (reference sequence). The CDR3 loop spans 15 amino acids. Deletions cut 5 bases from V and 3 bases from J, with 14 bases between. DNA for the CDR3: TGTGCCAGCAGCCCGTTGGACAGCTCCAATCAGCCCCAGCATTTT. Its protein is CASSPLDSSNQPQHF.

This clone showed up just a few times. The rearrangement joins TRBV7-9 to TRBJ2-3; D not certain. The CDR3 is 17 amino acids. Trimming removed 1 base from V and 1 base from J, with 15 bases in between. Germline V CDR1 and CDR2: SEHNR, FQNEAQ (reference sequence). CDR3 region: CASSLVDSPSGTDTQYF. CDR3 nucleotide sequence: TGTGCCAGCAGCTTAGTAGATTCACCAAGCGGCACAGATACGCAGTATTTT.

The rearrangement links TRBV30 to TRBJ2-2, with 12 bases identical to TRBD2. V was pared by 2 bases and J by 4 bases, with 2 bases of the junction left unmatched. Germline V gene lookup returns CDR1 GTSNPN and CDR2 SVGIG (reference sequence). The CDR3 has 15 residues. The CDR3 region is CAWSRTSGVTGELFF. CDR3 sequence (DNA): TGTGCCTGGAGTCGGACTAGCGGGGTCACCGGGGAGCTGTTTTTT. The full variable domain, with the rest looked up from reference TRBV30 and TRBJ2-2, is SQTIHQWPATLVQPVGSPLSLECTVEGTSNPNLYWYRQAAGRGLQLLFYSVGIGQISSEVPQNLSASRPQDRQFILSSKKLLLSDSGFYLCAWSRTSGVTGELFFGEGSRLTVL.

The chain is built from TRBV19 and TRBJ1-1; D ambiguous. V was cut by 3 bases and J by 5 bases, with 10 bases left in between. CDR3 size: 13 residues. CDR1 is LNHDA and CDR2 is SQIVND in the germline V gene (reference sequence). DNA for the CDR3: TGTGCCAGTAGTATCGACCTGAGGACTGAAGCTTTCTTT. Its translation is CASSIDLRTEAFF.

The chain combines TRBV7-3 with TRBJ2-1, with D possibly matching TRBD2 (7 bases). The CDR3 consists of 13 residues. V was trimmed by 5 bases and J by 4 bases, leaving 9 bases between them. Germline-derived CDR1 and CDR2 are SGHTA and FQGTGA. CDR3 in DNA: TGTGCCAGCAGCCGGGGGGCTTACAATGAGCAGTTCTTC. Translated: CASSRGAYNEQFF.

CDR3 sequence: CASSRQGNEKLFF. The CDR3 DNA is TGTGCCAGCAGCCGACAGGGCAATGAAAAACTGTTTTTT. The chain combines TRBV7-2 with TRBJ1-4; 7 bases fit TRBD1. In germline, CDR1 is SGHTA, CDR2 FQGNSA. V was pared by 5 bases and J by 5 bases, with 2 bases of the junction left unmatched. This CDR3 contains 13 residues.